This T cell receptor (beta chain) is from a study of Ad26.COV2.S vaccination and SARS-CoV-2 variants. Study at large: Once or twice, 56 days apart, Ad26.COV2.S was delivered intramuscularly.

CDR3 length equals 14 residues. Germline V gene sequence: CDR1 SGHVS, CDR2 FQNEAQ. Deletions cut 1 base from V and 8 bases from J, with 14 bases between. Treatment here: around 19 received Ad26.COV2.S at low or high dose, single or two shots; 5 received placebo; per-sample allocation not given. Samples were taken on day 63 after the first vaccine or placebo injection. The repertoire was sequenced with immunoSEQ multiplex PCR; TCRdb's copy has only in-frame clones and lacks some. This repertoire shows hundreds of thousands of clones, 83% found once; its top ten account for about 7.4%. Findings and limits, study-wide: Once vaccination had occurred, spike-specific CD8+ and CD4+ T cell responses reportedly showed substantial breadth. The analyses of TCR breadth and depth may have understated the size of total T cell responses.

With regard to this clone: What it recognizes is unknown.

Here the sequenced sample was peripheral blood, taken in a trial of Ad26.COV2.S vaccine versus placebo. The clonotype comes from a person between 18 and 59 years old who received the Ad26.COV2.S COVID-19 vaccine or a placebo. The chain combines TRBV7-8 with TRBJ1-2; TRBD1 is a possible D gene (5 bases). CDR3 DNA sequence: TGTGCCAGCAGCTTAGTGGGGCTGGTTGAGGGCTACACCTTC. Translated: CASSLVGLVEGYTF.